A selection of T cell receptor beta chains follows, all from one sample in a study of blood T cell repertoires in COVID-19. Assay: immunoSEQ multiplex PCR; the TCRdb copy retains only in-frame clones and omits some. Altogether roughly 38,000 clones are present, roughly nine tenths being singletons, with the ten largest covering roughly a fifth. The sequenced sample consisted of peripheral blood. These receptors were taken from a man aged 50 to 59 in a cohort sampled during active COVID-19. Each CDR3 is given with its conserved first and last residue. The D gene is left open where the match is weak. Only part of the rows carry a size: once, few, many, or a class if the clone is expanded.

d_call	j_call	clone_size	v_call	cdr3_nt	cdr3_aa
-	TRBJ2-7	-	TRBV6-2/TRBV6-3	TGTGCCAGCAGTTTGGACAGCGTTTACGAGCAGTACTTC	CASSLDSVYEQYF
-	TRBJ2-5	-	TRBV15	TGTGCCACCAGCAGAGAGACTTATGGAGAGACCCAGTACTTC	CATSRETYGETQYF
-	TRBJ2-1	-	TRBV5-1	TGCGCCAGCAGCTTTAGGGGGGGCCCGTACAATGAGCAGTTCTTC	CASSFRGGPYNEQFF
-	TRBJ2-1	few	TRBV1	TGCACCAGCAGCCAACTCCCGCAGGGCCGGGGGGTGAATGAGCAGTTCTTC	CTSSQLPQGRGVNEQFF
TRBD1	TRBJ1-1	-	TRBV12-3/TRBV12-4	TGTGCCAGCAGTGAAGGACAGGTGACTGAAGCTTTCTTT	CASSEGQVTEAFF
-	TRBJ1-5	-	TRBV9	TGTGCCAGCAGCGTAATCTTAGGGGGGGGTCAGCCCCAGCATTTT	CASSVILGGGQPQHF
TRBD1	TRBJ1-2	once	TRBV19	TGTGCCAGTAGTACTCCTGACAGGGGGCTTTTTATAGGCTATGGCTACACCTTC	CASSTPDRGLFIGYGYTF
TRBD2	TRBJ2-1	-	TRBV5-1	TGCGCCAGCAGCTTAAGCGGGGACCATAATGAGCAGTTCTTC	CASSLSGDHNEQFF
TRBD2	TRBJ2-1	-	TRBV24-1	TGTGCCACCAGTGGTAGCGGGAGGGCTGGCAATGAGCAGTTCTTC	CATSGSGRAGNEQFF
-	TRBJ1-1	-	TRBV5-1	TGCGCCAGCAGCTTGAGTATGGCAGGAATGAACACTGAAGCTTTCTTT	CASSLSMAGMNTEAFF
-	TRBJ1-1	-	TRBV10-2	TGCGCCAGCAGTCCCCAGGTAAACACTGAAGCTTTCTTT	CASSPQVNTEAFF
TRBD1	TRBJ2-7	-	TRBV3-1/TRBV3-2	TGTGCCAGCAGCCAAGATGTCCGACAGGGATACACCTACGAGCAGTACTTC	CASSQDVRQGYTYEQYF
-	TRBJ1-5	few	TRBV24-1	TGTGCCACCAGCGCAGGATCCTATAGCAATCAGCCCCAGCATTTT	CATSAGSYSNQPQHF
TRBD1	TRBJ2-7	-	TRBV9	TGTGCCAGCAGCCCCGGGACAGCCTCCTACGAGCAGTACTTC	CASSPGTASYEQYF
TRBD2	TRBJ2-1	-	TRBV28	TGTGCCAGCAGTGTTAGCGGGATTTACAATGAGCAGTTCTTC	CASSVSGIYNEQFF
-	TRBJ2-7	-	TRBV4-1	TGCGCCAGCAGCCAAGATCATTTTAGGGGTAGTACCTACGAGCAGTACTTC	CASSQDHFRGSTYEQYF
TRBD2	TRBJ2-7	-	TRBV19	TGTGCCAGTAGTCTAGGGACTAGCGGCCGAGCGTCCTACGAGCAGTACTTC	CASSLGTSGRASYEQYF
TRBD2	TRBJ2-1	-	TRBV7-8	TGTGCCAGCAGCTTAGAGGGACTAGCGGGGGGACCCTACAATGAGCAGTTCTTC	CASSLEGLAGGPYNEQFF
TRBD1	TRBJ2-7	-	TRBV4-3	TGCGCCAGCAGCCAAGGGACAGGGGTCCACGAGCAGTACTTC	CASSQGTGVHEQYF
-	TRBJ1-1	once	TRBV7-9	TGTGCCAGCAGCCCAGGACACGGTTTGAACACTGAAGCTTTCTTT	CASSPGHGLNTEAFF
-	TRBJ2-3	few	TRBV6-5	TGTGCCAGCATTCTCTCAGGGAGGAGCACAGATACGCAGTATTTT	CASILSGRSTDTQYF
-	TRBJ2-3	-	TRBV4-3	TGCGCCAGCAGCCCCGGAGGGGCCAAGACGGCAGATACGCAGTATTTT	CASSPGGAKTADTQYF
TRBD2	TRBJ2-3	-	TRBV6-5	TGTGCCAGACTAAGCTCGGGGGTAGCGGGAGACACGCAGTATTTT	CARLSSGVAGDTQYF
TRBD1	TRBJ1-2	-	TRBV25-1	TGTGCCAGCAGTGAATGGAGGGACAGGGATGAGAATGGCTACACCTTC	CASSEWRDRDENGYTF
-	TRBJ2-2	-	TRBV15	TGTGCCACCAGCAGAGAACACGGGAGCTTAACCGGGGAGCTGTTTTTT	CATSREHGSLTGELFF
-	TRBJ2-5	few	TRBV7-9	TGTGCCAGCAGCTTTGAGTCCCAAGAGACCCAGTACTTC	CASSFESQETQYF
-	TRBJ1-2	once	TRBV5-1	TGCGCCAGCAGCCCAGAATACAGGCAGCCCTATGGCTACACCTTC	CASSPEYRQPYGYTF
-	TRBJ1-1	-	TRBV18	TGTGCCAGCTCAGAAGACGGGCGGGGTACTGAAGCTTTCTTT	CASSEDGRGTEAFF
TRBD1	TRBJ2-1	once	TRBV5-8	TGTGCCAGCAGCTGGGAACCCCGGGACAGCCTATACAATGAGCAGTTCTTC	CASSWEPRDSLYNEQFF
-	TRBJ2-2	-	TRBV27	TGTGCCAGCAGTTCTTGGAACACCGGGGAGCTGTTTTTT	CASSSWNTGELFF
-	TRBJ2-5	-	TRBV2	TGTGCCGCCCCTTCACGAGGCCAAGAGACCCAGTACTTC	CAAPSRGQETQYF
-	TRBJ2-5	-	TRBV14	TGTGCCAGCAGCAGCTTTGCAGGTCCCCAAGAGACCCAGTACTTC	CASSSFAGPQETQYF